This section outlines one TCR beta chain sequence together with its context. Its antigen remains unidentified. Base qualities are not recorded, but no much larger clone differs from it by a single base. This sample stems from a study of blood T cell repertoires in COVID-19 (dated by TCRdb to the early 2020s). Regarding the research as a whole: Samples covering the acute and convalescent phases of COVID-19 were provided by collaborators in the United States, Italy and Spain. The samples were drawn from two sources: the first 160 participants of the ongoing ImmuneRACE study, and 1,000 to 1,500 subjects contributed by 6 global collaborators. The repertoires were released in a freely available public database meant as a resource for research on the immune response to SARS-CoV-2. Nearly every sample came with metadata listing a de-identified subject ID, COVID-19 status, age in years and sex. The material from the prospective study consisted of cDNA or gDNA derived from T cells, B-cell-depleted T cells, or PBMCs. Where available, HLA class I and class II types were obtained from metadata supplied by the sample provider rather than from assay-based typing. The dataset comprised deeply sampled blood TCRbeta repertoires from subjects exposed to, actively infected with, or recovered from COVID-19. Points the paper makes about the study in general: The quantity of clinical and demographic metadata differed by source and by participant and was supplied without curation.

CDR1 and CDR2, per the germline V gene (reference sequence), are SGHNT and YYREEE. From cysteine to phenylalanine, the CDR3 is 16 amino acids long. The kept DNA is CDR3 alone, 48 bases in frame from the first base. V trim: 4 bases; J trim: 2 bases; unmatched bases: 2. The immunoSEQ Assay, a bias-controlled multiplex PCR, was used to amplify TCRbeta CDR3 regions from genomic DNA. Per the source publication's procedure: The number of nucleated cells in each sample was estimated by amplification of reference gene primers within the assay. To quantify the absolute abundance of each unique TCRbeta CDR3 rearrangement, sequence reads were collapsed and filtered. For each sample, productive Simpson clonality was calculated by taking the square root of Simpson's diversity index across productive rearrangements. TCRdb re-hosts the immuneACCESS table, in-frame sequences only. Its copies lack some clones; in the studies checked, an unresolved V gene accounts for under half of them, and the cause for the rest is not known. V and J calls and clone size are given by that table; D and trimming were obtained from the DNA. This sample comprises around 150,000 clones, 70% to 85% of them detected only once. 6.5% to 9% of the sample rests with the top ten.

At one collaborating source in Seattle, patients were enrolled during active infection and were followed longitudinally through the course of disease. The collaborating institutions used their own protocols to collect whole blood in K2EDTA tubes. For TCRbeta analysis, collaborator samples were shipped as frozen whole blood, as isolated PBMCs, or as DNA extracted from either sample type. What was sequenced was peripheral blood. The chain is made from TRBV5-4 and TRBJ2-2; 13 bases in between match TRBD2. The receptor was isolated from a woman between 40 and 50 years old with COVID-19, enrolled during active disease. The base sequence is TGTGCCAGCAGCAGACTAGCGGGAGGTAACACCGGGGAGCTGTTTTTT. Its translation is CASSRLAGGNTGELFF.